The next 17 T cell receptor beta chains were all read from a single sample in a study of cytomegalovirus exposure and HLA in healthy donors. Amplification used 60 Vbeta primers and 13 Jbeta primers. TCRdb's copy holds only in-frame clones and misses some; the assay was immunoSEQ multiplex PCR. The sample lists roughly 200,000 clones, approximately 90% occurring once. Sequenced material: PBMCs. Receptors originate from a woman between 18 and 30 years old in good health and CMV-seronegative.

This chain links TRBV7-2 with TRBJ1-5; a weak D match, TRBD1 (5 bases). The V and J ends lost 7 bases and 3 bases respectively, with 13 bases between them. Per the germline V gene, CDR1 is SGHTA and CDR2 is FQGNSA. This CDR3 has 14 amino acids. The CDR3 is CASTLDIDNQPQHF. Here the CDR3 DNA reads TGTGCCAGCACCCTGGACATTGACAATCAGCCCCAGCATTTT.

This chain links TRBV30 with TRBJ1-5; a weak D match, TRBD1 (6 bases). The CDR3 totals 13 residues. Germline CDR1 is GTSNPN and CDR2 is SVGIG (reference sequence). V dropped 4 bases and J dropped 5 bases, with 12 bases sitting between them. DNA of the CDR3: TGTGCCTGGACTCACAGGGAAGATCAGCCCCAGCATTTT. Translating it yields CAWTHREDQPQHF.

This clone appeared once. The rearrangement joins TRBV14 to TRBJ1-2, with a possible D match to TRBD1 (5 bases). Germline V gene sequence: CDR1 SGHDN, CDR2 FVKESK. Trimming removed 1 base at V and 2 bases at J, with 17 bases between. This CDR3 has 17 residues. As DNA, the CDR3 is TGTGCCAGCAGCCAAGTGCGGGGAGGGGCGGAAAACTATGGCTACACCTTC. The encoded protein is CASSQVRGGAENYGYTF.

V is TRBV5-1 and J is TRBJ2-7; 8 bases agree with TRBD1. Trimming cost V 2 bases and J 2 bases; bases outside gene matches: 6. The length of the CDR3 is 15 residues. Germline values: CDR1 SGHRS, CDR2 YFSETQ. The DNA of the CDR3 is TGCGCCAGCAGCTTCTCCGGACAGGGACCCTACGAGCAGTACTTC. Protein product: CASSFSGQGPYEQYF.

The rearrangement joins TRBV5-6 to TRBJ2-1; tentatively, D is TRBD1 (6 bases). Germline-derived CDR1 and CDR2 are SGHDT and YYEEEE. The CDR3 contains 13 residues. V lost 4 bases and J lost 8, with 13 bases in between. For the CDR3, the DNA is TGTGCCAGCAGCCCGGGGCAGGGGTATGAGCAGTTCTTC. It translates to CASSPGQGYEQFF. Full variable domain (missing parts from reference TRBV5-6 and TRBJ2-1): DAGVTQSPTHLIKTRGQQVTLRCSPKSGHDTVSWYQQALGQGPQFIFQYYEEEERQRGNFPDRFSGHQFPNYSSELNVNALLLGDSALYLCASSPGQGYEQFFGPGTRLTVL.

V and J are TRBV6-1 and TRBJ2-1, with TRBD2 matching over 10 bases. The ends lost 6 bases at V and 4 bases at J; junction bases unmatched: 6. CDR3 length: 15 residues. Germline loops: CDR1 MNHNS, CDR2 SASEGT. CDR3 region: CASRGRTSGYNEQFF. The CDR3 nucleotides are TGTGCCAGCAGGGGGAGGACTAGCGGATACAATGAGCAGTTCTTC.

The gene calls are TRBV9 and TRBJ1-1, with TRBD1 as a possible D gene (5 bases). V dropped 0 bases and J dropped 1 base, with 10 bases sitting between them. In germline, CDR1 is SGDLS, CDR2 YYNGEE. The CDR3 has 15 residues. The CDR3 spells CASSVGRQSNTEAFF. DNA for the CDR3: TGTGCCAGCAGCGTAGGGAGACAGTCGAACACTGAAGCTTTCTTT.

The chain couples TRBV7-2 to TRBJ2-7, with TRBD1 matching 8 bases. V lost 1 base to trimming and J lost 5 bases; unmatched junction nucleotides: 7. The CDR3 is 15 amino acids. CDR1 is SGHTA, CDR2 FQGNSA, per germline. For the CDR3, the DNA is TGTGCCAGCAGCTTAGTAGGGACAGGAGCCAACGAGCAGTACTTC. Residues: CASSLVGTGANEQYF.

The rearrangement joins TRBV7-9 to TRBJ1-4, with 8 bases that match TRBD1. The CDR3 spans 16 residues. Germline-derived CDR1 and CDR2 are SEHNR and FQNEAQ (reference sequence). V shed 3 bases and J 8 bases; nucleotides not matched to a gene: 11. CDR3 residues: CASSFDRTGMVEKLFF. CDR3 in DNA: TGTGCCAGCAGCTTCGACAGGACAGGGATGGTGGAAAAACTGTTTTTT. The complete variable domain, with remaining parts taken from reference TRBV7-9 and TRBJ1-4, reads DTGVSQNPRHKITKRGQNVTFRCDPISEHNRLYWYRQTLGQGPEFLTYFQNEAQLEKSRLLSDRFSAERPKGSFSTLEIQRTEQGDSAMYLCASSFDRTGMVEKLFFGSGTQLSVL.

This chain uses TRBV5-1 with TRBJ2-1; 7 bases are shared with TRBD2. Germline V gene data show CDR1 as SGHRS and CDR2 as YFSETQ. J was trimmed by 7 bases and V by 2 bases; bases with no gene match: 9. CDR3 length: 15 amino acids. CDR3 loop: CASSLLARGGNEQFF. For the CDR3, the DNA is TGCGCCAGCAGCTTACTAGCGAGAGGTGGAAATGAGCAGTTCTTC.

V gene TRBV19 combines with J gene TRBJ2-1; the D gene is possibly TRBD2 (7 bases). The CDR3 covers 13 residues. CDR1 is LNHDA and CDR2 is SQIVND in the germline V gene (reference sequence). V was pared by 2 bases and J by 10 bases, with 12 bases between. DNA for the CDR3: TGTGCCAGTAGTATATTCGAGGGGGGGGAGCAGTTCTTC. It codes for CASSIFEGGEQFF.

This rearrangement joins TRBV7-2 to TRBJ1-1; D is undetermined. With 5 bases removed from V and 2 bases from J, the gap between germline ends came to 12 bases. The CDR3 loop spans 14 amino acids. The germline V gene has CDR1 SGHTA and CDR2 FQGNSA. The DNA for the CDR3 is TGTGCCAGCAGCCCCCGACACCTAAACACTGAAGCTTTCTTT. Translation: CASSPRHLNTEAFF.

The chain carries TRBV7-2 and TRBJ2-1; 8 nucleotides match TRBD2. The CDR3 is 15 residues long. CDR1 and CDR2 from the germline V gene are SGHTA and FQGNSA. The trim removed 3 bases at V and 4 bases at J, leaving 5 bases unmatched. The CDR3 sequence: CASSFERGPYNEQFF. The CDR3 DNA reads TGTGCCAGCAGCTTTGAGCGGGGGCCTTACAATGAGCAGTTCTTC. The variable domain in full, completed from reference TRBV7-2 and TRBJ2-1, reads GAGVSQSPSNKVTEKGKDVELRCDPISGHTALYWYRQSLGQGLEFLIYFQGNSAPDKSGLPSDRFSAERTGGSVSTLTIQRTQQEDSAVYLCASSFERGPYNEQFFGPGTRLTVL.

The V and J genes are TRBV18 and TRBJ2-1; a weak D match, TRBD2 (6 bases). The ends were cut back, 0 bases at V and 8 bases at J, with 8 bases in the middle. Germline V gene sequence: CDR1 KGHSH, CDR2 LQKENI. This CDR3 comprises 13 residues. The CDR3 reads CASSPPGGDEQFF. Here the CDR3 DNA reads TGTGCCAGCTCACCACCCGGGGGTGATGAGCAGTTCTTC.

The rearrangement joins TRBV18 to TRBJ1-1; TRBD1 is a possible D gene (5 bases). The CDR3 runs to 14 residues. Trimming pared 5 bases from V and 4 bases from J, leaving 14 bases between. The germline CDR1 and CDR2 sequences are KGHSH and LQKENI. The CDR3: CASSAGGRFTEAFF. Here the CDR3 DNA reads TGTGCCAGCTCAGCGGGGGGAAGGTTCACTGAAGCTTTCTTT.

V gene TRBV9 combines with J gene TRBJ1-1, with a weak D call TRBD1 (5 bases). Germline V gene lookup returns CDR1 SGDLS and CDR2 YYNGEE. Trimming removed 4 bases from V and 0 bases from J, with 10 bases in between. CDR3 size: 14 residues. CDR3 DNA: TGTGCCAGCAGCCTTGACAGTGTGAACACTGAAGCTTTCTTT. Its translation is CASSLDSVNTEAFF.

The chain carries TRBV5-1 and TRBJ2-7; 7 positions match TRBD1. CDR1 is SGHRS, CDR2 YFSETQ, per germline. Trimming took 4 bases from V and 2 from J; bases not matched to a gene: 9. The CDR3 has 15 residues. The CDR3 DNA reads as TGCGCCAGCAGCGTCCTGGGGGACAGTCCCTACGAGCAGTACTTC. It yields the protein CASSVLGDSPYEQYF.